This is a list of T cell receptor beta chains from one sample in a study of cytomegalovirus exposure and HLA in healthy donors. Assay used: immunoSEQ multiplex PCR; TCRdb lists only in-frame clones, some missing. The table shows roughly 100,000 clones, with approximately 86% occurring only once. The sample consisted of PBMCs. The receptors here all came from a man between 18 and 29 years old in good health and CMV-seronegative. Both conserved end residues are part of each CDR3. The order of the fields is clone size, V gene, D gene, J gene, CDR3 DNA, CDR3 protein. D genes are given only for firm matches. A row's size may be missing; if present it is once, few, many or a size class.

>few|TRBV5-5|TRBD1|TRBJ2-7
TGTGCCAGCTCAAGGACAGGGGACTCCTACGAGCAGTACTTC
CASSRTGDSYEQYF
>-|TRBV4-2|TRBD1|TRBJ1-6
TGTGCCAGCAGCCAAGCCGGGACAGGGGGAGGTTCACCCCTCCACTTT
CASSQAGTGGGSPLHF
>-|TRBV11-3|-|TRBJ2-7
TGTGCCAGCAGCAGACAGGAGTACTACGAGCAGTACTTC
CASSRQEYYEQYF
>-|TRBV5-5|-|TRBJ2-7
TGTGCCAGCAGCTTGGGTCCCCTCCCTGAGCAGTACTTC
CASSLGPLPEQYF
>-|TRBV4-1|-|TRBJ1-4
TGCGCCAGCAGCCAAGGGACTCTAGCAACTAATGAAAAACTGTTTTTT
CASSQGTLATNEKLFF
>few|TRBV6-5|-|TRBJ1-2
TGTGCCAGCAGCCTAGGGGGACCTTATGGCTACACCTTC
CASSLGGPYGYTF
>-|TRBV7-7|TRBD2|TRBJ2-1
TGTGCCAGCGGGGAGCGGGAGGGCCCCTACAATGAGCAGTTCTTC
CASGEREGPYNEQFF
>-|TRBV7-2|-|TRBJ2-7
TGTGCCAGCAGCTCTAACAGGGTTGCCTACGAGCAGTACTTC
CASSSNRVAYEQYF
>-|TRBV5-1|TRBD2|TRBJ2-2
TGCGCCAGCAGCTTGAGGACTAGCGGAGCCTCGGGCACCGGGGAGCTGTTTTTT
CASSLRTSGASGTGELFF
>-|TRBV4-1|TRBD2|TRBJ2-5
TGCGCCAGCAGCCAAACTAGCGGGAGAGGAGAGACCCAGTACTTC
CASSQTSGRGETQYF
>-|TRBV27|-|TRBJ2-7
TGTGCCAGCAGTTTAGGCAGGGGTCTGGAAGAGCAGTACTTC
CASSLGRGLEEQYF
>-|TRBV7-3|-|TRBJ2-7
TGTGCCAGCAGCCTCGTTGGCGAGGGTTACGAGCAGTACTTC
CASSLVGEGYEQYF
>-|TRBV11-3|TRBD2|TRBJ2-5
TGTGCCAGCAGCTATCGACTAGCGGGAGCGGCGACCCAGTACTTC
CASSYRLAGAATQYF
>-|TRBV7-2|TRBD1|TRBJ1-1
TGTGCCAGCAGCTCGACAGGGGCCACTGAAGCTTTCTTT
CASSSTGATEAFF
>-|TRBV13|TRBD1|TRBJ1-2
TGTGCCAGCAGCCTCGGACAGGGGAACAGGTATGGCTACACCTTC
CASSLGQGNRYGYTF
>-|TRBV10-3|-|TRBJ2-1
TGTGCCATCAGTGAGTCCTCCCCGGCTAGCGCAGACAATGAGCAGTTCTTC
CAISESSPASADNEQFF
>-|TRBV11-2|TRBD1|TRBJ2-1
TGTGCCAGCAGCTACGACAGGGGGGATGAGCAGTTCTTC
CASSYDRGDEQFF
>-|TRBV5-6|-|TRBJ2-1
TGTGCCAGCAGCCGCCGATCCGGGACAGAGCAGTTCTTC
CASSRRSGTEQFF
>-|TRBV7-9|TRBD1|TRBJ2-1
TGTGCCAGCACGCGACAGGGGAATGAGCAGTTCTTC
CASTRQGNEQFF
>-|TRBV5-1|TRBD2|TRBJ2-2
TGCGCCAGCAGCTTGGGACTAGCGCTCAACACCGGGGAGCTGTTTTTT
CASSLGLALNTGELFF
>-|TRBV2|-|TRBJ2-3
TGTGCCAGCAGTGAAGCCCTTCCAGATACGCAGTATTTT
CASSEALPDTQYF
>-|TRBV5-1|TRBD1|TRBJ1-3
TGCGCCAGCAGCTTGGGGACAGGGATTCAGGGAAACACCATATATTTT
CASSLGTGIQGNTIYF
>once|TRBV28|-|TRBJ1-2
TGTGCCAGCAGTTTGACAGGCTATGGCTACACCTTC
CASSLTGYGYTF
>-|TRBV5-4|TRBD2|TRBJ2-2
TGTGCCAGCAGCAGGGGACTAGCGGGAAGCACCGGGGAGCTGTTTTTT
CASSRGLAGSTGELFF
>-|TRBV4-3|TRBD1|TRBJ2-6
TGCGCCAGCAGCCAAGACAGGGGGCTCGGGGCCAACGTCCTGACTTTC
CASSQDRGLGANVLTF
>once|TRBV7-9|-|TRBJ2-7
TGTGCCAGCAGCTTAGCCCAGGGTAAGAACGAGCAGTACTTC
CASSLAQGKNEQYF
>-|TRBV9|TRBD2|TRBJ2-7
TGTGCCAGCAGCGTAGGATCATCGGGAGGGCCTTGGATCGAGCAGTACTTC
CASSVGSSGGPWIEQYF
>-|TRBV6-1|TRBD2|TRBJ2-7
TGTGCCAGTTTTTCCGGGACTAGCAGCTCCTACGAGCAGTACTTC
CASFSGTSSSYEQYF
>-|TRBV19|-|TRBJ1-1
TGTGCCAGTAGTATAGATCGGGGGGACCTGTGGGCTTTCTTT
CASSIDRGDLWAFF
>-|TRBV4-1|TRBD1|TRBJ1-2
TGCGCCAGCAGCCAGGACAGGGCGGTGTATGCCTACACCTTC
CASSQDRAVYAYTF
>-|TRBV15|-|TRBJ2-7
TGTGCCACCAGCAGAGATGGGGGGACCTACGAGCAGTACTTC
CATSRDGGTYEQYF
>-|TRBV5-6|TRBD1|TRBJ2-7
TGTGCCAGCAGTTCCACAGGGGAGACCTACGAGCAGTACTTC
CASSSTGETYEQYF
>-|TRBV7-9|-|TRBJ1-5
TGTGCCAGCAGCTTGTCGACTTACAATCAGCCCCAGCATTTT
CASSLSTYNQPQHF
>-|TRBV5-1|-|TRBJ1-1
TGCGCCAGCAGCTCTCAGGTGGGGCAAGGAGCTTTCTTT
CASSSQVGQGAFF
>-|TRBV7-2|TRBD1|TRBJ1-1
TGTGCCAGCAGCCAAGGACAGGGAGGAAGGGCTTTCTTT
CASSQGQGGRAFF
>-|TRBV2|TRBD2|TRBJ2-1
TGTGCCAGCAAGAGACTAGCGGTGTTCGGGGATGAGCAGTTCTTC
CASKRLAVFGDEQFF
>once|TRBV25-1|-|TRBJ2-3
TGTGCCAGCAGTGGACACTTCACAGATACGCAGTATTTT
CASSGHFTDTQYF
>-|TRBV12-2|-|TRBJ2-1
TGTGCAAGTCGCTGGACTGAGCCCTACTACAATGAGCAGTTCTTC
CASRWTEPYYNEQFF
>-|TRBV2|TRBD1|TRBJ1-5
TGTGCCAGCGGTGATAGGGGACAGAAGCATTTT
CASGDRGQKHF
>-|TRBV6-5|-|TRBJ1-5
TGTGCCAGCATCCCCGGGGGGGATGGCAATCAGCCCCAGCATTTT
CASIPGGDGNQPQHF
>-|TRBV18|-|TRBJ1-5
TGTGCCAGCTCACCACCGAACCTAGCGAAGGATCAGCCCCAGCATTTT
CASSPPNLAKDQPQHF
>-|TRBV4-1|-|TRBJ2-1
TGCGCCAGCAGCCAAGGGGTCCAGGGATACTCCTACGAGCAGTTCTTC
CASSQGVQGYSYEQFF
>few|TRBV6-4|TRBD1|TRBJ2-1
TGTGCCAGCAGTTACGGACAGGGGGGACATGAGCAGTTCTTC
CASSYGQGGHEQFF
>-|TRBV28|-|TRBJ1-6
TGTGCCAGCAGTTTAGCGGGCGGCAGGGGCAATTCACCCCTCCACTTT
CASSLAGGRGNSPLHF
>-|TRBV5-6|-|TRBJ1-5
TGTGCCAGCAGCTCGACAGCAGGGGCTATGGGTCAGCCCCAGCATTTT
CASSSTAGAMGQPQHF
>-|TRBV7-3|TRBD1|TRBJ1-2
TGTGCCAGCAGCTCCGGGACAGGGATGTGGGGCTACACCTTC
CASSSGTGMWGYTF
>few|TRBV6-5|-|TRBJ1-1
TGTGCCAGCACCCTGAACCCAGAGAACACTGAAGCTTTCTTT
CASTLNPENTEAFF
>-|TRBV6-5|-|TRBJ2-2
TGTGCCAGCAGCGATAAGGGAGATAACACCGGGGAGCTGTTTTTT
CASSDKGDNTGELFF
>-|TRBV5-1|TRBD1|TRBJ1-2
TGCGCCAGCAGCAGGGACAGGGGAACCTATGGCTACACCTTC
CASSRDRGTYGYTF
>-|TRBV23-1|-|TRBJ2-5
TGCGCCAGCAGTCAACGGGGAGGAGAGACCCAGTACTTC
CASSQRGGETQYF
>-|TRBV2|-|TRBJ2-6
TGTGCCAGCAGTGAAGGGGCCAGGGTTTTTGGGGCCAACGTCCTGACTTTC
CASSEGARVFGANVLTF
>-|TRBV7-2|-|TRBJ2-2
TGTGCCAGCAGCCCCCAGTACACCGGGGAGCTGTTTTTT
CASSPQYTGELFF
>-|TRBV2|-|TRBJ2-7
TGTGCCAGCAACGGACAGACGGGAACCCCCCCCTACGAGCAGTACTTC
CASNGQTGTPPYEQYF
>-|TRBV19|TRBD1|TRBJ2-5
TGTGCCAGTAGCCCGAGGGACAGGGGACAAGAGACCCAGTACTTC
CASSPRDRGQETQYF
>-|TRBV5-6|-|TRBJ1-1
TGTGCCAGCAGCTGGCAGGGTGTCGCTGAAGCTTTCTTT
CASSWQGVAEAFF
>-|TRBV5-6|TRBD1|TRBJ1-1
TGTGCCAGCAGCTTGGAGGGGACAGGGGCGGGTGAAGCTTTCTTT
CASSLEGTGAGEAFF
>-|TRBV7-2|-|TRBJ2-2
TGTGCCAGCAACCTACAGGGCAGGGGGGACGGGGAGCTGTTTTTT
CASNLQGRGDGELFF
>-|TRBV19|-|TRBJ2-2
TGTGCCAGTAACAGGGACGGTCGAACCGGGGAGCTGTTTTTT
CASNRDGRTGELFF
>-|TRBV7-9|-|TRBJ2-1
TGTGCCAGCAGTTCCCCGCTCAGCTCCTACAATGAGCAGTTCTTC
CASSSPLSSYNEQFF
>-|TRBV5-4|TRBD2|TRBJ2-5
TGTGCCAGCACCACCCGACTAGCAACTCAAGAGACCCAGTACTTC
CASTTRLATQETQYF